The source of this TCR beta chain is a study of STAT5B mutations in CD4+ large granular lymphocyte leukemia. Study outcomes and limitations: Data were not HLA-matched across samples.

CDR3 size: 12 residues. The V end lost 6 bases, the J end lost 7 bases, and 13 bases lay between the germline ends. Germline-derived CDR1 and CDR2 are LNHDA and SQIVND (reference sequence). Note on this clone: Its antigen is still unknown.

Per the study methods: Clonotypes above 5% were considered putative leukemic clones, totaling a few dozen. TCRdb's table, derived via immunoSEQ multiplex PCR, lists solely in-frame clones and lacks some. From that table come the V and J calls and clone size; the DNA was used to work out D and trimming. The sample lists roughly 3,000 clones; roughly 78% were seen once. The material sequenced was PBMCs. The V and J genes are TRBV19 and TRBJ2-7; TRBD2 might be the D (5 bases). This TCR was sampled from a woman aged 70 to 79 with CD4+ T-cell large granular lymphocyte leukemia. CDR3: CASSRRGSEQYF. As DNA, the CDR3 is TGTGCCAGTAGCCGCAGAGGGTCTGAGCAGTACTTC.